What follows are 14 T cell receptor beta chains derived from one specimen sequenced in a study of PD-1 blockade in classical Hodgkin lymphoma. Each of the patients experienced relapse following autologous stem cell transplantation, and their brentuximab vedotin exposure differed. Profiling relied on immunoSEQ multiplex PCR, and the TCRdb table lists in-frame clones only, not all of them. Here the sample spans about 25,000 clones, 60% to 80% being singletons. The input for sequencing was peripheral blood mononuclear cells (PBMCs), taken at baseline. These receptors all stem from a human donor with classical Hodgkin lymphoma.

The CDR3, as DNA: TGTGCCAGCAGCTTGGGACCCCCGGGGGCAGGGGAGCAGTACTTC. Translated: CASSLGPPGAGEQYF. The chain is built from TRBV5-4 and TRBJ2-7, with D perhaps TRBD1 or TRBD2 (6 bases each). Trimming took 0 bases from V and 7 from J, leaving 17 bases between them. The germline CDR1 and CDR2 sequences are SGHNT and YYREEE (reference sequence). This CDR3 has 15 residues.

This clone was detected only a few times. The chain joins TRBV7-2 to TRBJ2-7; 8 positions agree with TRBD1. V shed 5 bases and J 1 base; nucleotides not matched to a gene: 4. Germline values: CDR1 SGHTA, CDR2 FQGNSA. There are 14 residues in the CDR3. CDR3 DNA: TGTGCCAGCAGCCCACAGGGGGGATCCTACGAGCAGTACTTC. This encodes CASSPQGGSYEQYF.

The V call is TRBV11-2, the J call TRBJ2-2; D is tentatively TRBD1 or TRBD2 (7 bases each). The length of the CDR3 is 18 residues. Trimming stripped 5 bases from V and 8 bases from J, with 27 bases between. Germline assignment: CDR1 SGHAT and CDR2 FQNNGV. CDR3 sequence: CASSKSFGGTVPRGELFF. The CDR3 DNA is TGTGCCAGCAGCAAGTCGTTCGGGGGGACAGTCCCGAGGGGGGAGCTGTTTTTT.

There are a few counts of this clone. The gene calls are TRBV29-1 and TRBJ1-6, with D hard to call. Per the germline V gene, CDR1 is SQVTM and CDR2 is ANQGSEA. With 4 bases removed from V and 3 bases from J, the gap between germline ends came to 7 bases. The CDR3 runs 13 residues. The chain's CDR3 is CSVAHNYNSPLHF. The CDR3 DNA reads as TGCAGCGTTGCCCACAACTATAATTCACCCCTCCACTTT.

Here the CDR3 reads CASSLGVRTSGGEETQYF. The CDR3 coding sequence is TGTGCCAGCAGCTTAGGCGTTAGGACTAGCGGGGGGGAGGAGACCCAGTACTTC. The chain couples TRBV11-2 to TRBJ2-5; 15 bases agree with TRBD2. Trimming at V came to 1 base and at J to 5 bases, leaving 8 bases not matched to a gene. The CDR3 length is 18 residues. The germline V gene has CDR1 SGHAT and CDR2 FQNNGV.

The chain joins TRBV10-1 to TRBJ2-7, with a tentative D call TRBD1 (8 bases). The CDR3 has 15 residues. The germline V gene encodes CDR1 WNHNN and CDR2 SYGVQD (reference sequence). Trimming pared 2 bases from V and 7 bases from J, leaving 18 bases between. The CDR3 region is CASSESGQGGEEQYF. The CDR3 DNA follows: TGCGCCAGCAGTGAGAGTGGACAGGGAGGGGAAGAGCAGTACTTC.

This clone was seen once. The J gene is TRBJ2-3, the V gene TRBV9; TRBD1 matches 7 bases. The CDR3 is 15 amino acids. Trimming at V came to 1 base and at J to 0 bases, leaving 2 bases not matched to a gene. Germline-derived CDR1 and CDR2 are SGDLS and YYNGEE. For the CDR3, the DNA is TGTGCCAGCAGCGTAAGGGACAGAAGCACAGATACGCAGTATTTT. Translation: CASSVRDRSTDTQYF.

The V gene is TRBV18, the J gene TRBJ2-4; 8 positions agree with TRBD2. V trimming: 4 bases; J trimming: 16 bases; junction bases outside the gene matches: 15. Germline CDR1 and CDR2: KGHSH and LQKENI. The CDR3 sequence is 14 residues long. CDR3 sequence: CASSQGGSGGHSYF. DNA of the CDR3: TGTGCCAGCTCACAAGGAGGGAGCGGGGGACATTCTTACTTC. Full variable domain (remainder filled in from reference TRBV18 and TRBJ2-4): NAGVMQNPRHLVRRRGQEARLRCSPMKGHSHVYWYRQLPEEGLKFMVYLQKENIIDESGMPKERFSAEFPKEGPSILRIQQVVRGDSAAYFCASSQGGSGGHSYFGAGTRLSVL.

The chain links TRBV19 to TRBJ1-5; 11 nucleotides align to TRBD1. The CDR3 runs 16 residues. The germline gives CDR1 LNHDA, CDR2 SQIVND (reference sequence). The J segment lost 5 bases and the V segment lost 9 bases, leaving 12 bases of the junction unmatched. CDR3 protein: CASHGQGAFIDQPQHF. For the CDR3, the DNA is TGTGCCAGCCACGGACAGGGGGCTTTTATCGATCAGCCCCAGCATTTT.

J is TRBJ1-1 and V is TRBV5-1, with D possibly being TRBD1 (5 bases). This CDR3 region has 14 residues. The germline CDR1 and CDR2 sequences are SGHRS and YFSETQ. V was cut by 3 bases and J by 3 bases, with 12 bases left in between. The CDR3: CASSSGVKHTEAFF. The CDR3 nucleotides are TGCGCCAGCAGCTCGGGGGTAAAACACACTGAAGCTTTCTTT.

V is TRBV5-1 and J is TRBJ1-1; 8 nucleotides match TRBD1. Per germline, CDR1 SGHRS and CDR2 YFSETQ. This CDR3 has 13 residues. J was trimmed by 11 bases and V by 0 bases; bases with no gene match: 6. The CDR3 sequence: CASSLGDRMYAFF. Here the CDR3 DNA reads TGCGCCAGCAGCTTGGGGGACAGGATGTATGCTTTCTTT.

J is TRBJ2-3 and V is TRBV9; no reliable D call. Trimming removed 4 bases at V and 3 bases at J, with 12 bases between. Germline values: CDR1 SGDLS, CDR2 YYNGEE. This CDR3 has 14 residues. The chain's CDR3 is CASSPPWGTDTQYF. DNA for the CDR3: TGTGCCAGCAGCCCACCGTGGGGTACAGATACGCAGTATTTT.

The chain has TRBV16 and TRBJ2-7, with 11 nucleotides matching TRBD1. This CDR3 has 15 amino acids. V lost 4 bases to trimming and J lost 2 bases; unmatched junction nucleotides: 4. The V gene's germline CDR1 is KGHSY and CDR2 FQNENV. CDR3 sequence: CASSPPGQGAYEQYF. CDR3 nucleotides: TGTGCCAGCAGCCCTCCGGGACAGGGGGCCTACGAGCAGTACTTC.

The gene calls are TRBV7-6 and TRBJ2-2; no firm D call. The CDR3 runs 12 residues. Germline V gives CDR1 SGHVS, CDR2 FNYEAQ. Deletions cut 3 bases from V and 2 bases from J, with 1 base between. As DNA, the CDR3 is TGTGCCAGCAGCTTCAACACCGGGGAGCTGTTTTTT. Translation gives CASSFNTGELFF.